This T cell receptor (beta chain) was sequenced for a study of blood T cell repertoires in COVID-19. Study at large: Samples of COVID-19 (acute and convalescent) were obtained from the United States, Italy and Spain. Sample material is recorded as cDNA or gDNA derived from T cells, B-cell-depleted T cells, or PBMCs.

Original handling: Estimation of nucleated cell counts was performed using reference gene primer amplification. Produced via immunoSEQ multiplex PCR; TCRdb's table is partial and in-frame only. V and J calls and clone size are given by that table; D and trimming were obtained from the DNA. Of over 150,000 clones listed, 70% to 85% are singletons. Trimming stripped 5 bases from V and 7 bases from J, with 21 bases between. CDR3 length equals 16 residues. Germline loops: CDR1 PRHDT, CDR2 FYEKMQ (reference sequence). The source of this sequence is a human donor in a cohort sampled during active COVID-19. V is TRBV13 and J is TRBJ1-5; a weak D match, TRBD1 (6 bases). The sample taken for sequencing was peripheral blood. CDR3 DNA: TGTGCCAGCAGCCCTCCGGGGCAGGGGATTTCCCAGCCCCAGCATTTT. Translating gives CASSPPGQGISQPQHF.